The 17 T cell receptor beta chains reported below all come from one sample, sequenced in a study of cytomegalovirus exposure and HLA in healthy donors (dated by TCRdb to 2016 to 2017). The library relied on the immunoSEQ multiplex PCR assay. For the multiplex PCR, a mixture combining 60 forward primers for TCR Vbeta segments and 13 reverse primers for TCR Jbeta segments was used. TCRdb limited this immuneACCESS table to in-frame rearrangements with V and J called. A share of clones is missing; checked studies link under half to unresolved V genes, and the rest is unexplained. Across this sample there are tens of thousands of clones, with approximately 70% seen only once. Of the sample, roughly 16% is held by the ten largest clones. Sequencing used PBMCs. The source of these receptors is a woman between 45 and 60 years old in good health and CMV-seropositive.

V gene TRBV19 combines with J gene TRBJ2-1; a weak D match, TRBD2 (6 bases). Trimming left V 5 bases short and J 4 bases short, with 21 bases between. Germline V gene sequence: CDR1 LNHDA, CDR2 SQIVND (reference sequence). CDR3 length: 17 amino acids. CDR3 sequence reads: CASSPSDGRLKYNEQFF. The DNA for the CDR3 is TGTGCCAGTAGTCCTTCGGACGGGAGATTGAAATACAATGAGCAGTTCTTC.

The CDR3 coding sequence is TGTGCCAGCAGTGCAGGGGGAACCGGCGAAAAACTGTTTTTT. This codes for CASSAGGTGEKLFF. The rearrangement uses TRBV28 and TRBJ1-4, with TRBD1 matching over 7 bases. The CDR3 totals 14 residues. The germline gives CDR1 MDHEN, CDR2 SYDVKM. V trimming: 5 bases; J trimming: 8 bases; junction bases outside the gene matches: 8.

This clone has a handful of counts. CDR3 amino acids: CASSFGPGTAWDDEQFF. CDR3 sequence (DNA): TGTGCCAGCAGTTTTGGCCCCGGGACAGCGTGGGACGATGAGCAGTTCTTC. The chain has TRBV28 and TRBJ2-1; 7 bases match TRBD1. This CDR3 comprises 17 residues. Trimming cost V 3 bases and J 8 bases; bases outside gene matches: 16. Germline V CDR1 and CDR2: MDHEN, SYDVKM. Variable domain in full (rest from reference TRBV28 and TRBJ2-1): DVKVTQSSRYLVKRTGEKVFLECVQDMDHENMFWYRQDPGLGLRLIYFSYDVKMKEKGDIPEGYSVSREKKERFSLILESASTNQTSMYLCASSFGPGTAWDDEQFFGPGTRLTVL.

This sequence joins TRBV19 and TRBJ1-5; D is ambiguous. This CDR3 spans 15 amino acids. The germline V gene has CDR1 LNHDA and CDR2 SQIVND (reference sequence). The germline V and J ends were trimmed by 7 bases and 5 bases, with 18 bases remaining between them. The CDR3 region is CASTSDGLPYQPQHF. The CDR3 DNA is TGTGCCAGTACCTCGGATGGGCTCCCCTATCAGCCCCAGCATTTT.

The gene calls are TRBV9 and TRBJ1-4, with 7 positions matching TRBD1. The junction had 12 bases not matched to a gene; V was cut back by 3 bases and J by 7 bases. CDR3 length equals 16 residues. CDR1 is SGDLS, CDR2 YYNGEE, per germline. This CDR3 is CASSGAGDRVAEKLFF. The DNA of the CDR3 is TGTGCCAGCAGCGGGGCTGGTGACAGGGTGGCTGAAAAACTGTTTTTT.

This clone is a singleton in its sample. The CDR3: CASSSGQAAGGYTF. The CDR3 DNA reads as TGTGCCAGCAGCTCGGGACAGGCAGCAGGTGGCTACACCTTC. The V gene is TRBV7-7, the J gene TRBJ1-2, with TRBD1 matching 8 bases. This CDR3 spans 14 amino acids. V shed 4 bases and J 7 bases; nucleotides not matched to a gene: 8. CDR1 and CDR2 (germline): SSHAT, FNYEAQ (reference sequence).

This clone was seen just once. This chain connects TRBV7-3 to TRBJ2-2, with D tentatively TRBD1 (6 bases). The CDR3 covers 15 residues. From germline, CDR1 is SGHTA and CDR2 FQGTGA. V shed 2 bases and J shed 4 bases, with 11 bases lying between them. The DNA of the CDR3 is TGTGCCAGCAGCTTACCCCAAGGGGGCACCGGGGAGCTGTTTTTT. This encodes CASSLPQGGTGELFF.

The chain is built from TRBV10-2 and TRBJ1-5; D is uncertain. Trimming removed 2 bases at V and 3 bases at J, with 11 bases between. The CDR3 is 15 residues long. The germline V gene has CDR1 WSHSY and CDR2 SAAADI. This CDR3 is CASSERGGSNQPQHF. The CDR3 DNA is TGCGCCAGCAGTGAGCGGGGAGGATCCAATCAGCCCCAGCATTTT.

The chain carries TRBV2 and TRBJ1-2, with 7 bases fitting TRBD1. Germline values: CDR1 SNHLY, CDR2 FYNNEI. The length of the CDR3 is 14 residues. V lost 7 bases to trimming and J lost 4 bases; unmatched junction nucleotides: 9. The CDR3 DNA sequence: TGTGCCAGCATCCGATTCCGGGACAGCTATGGCTACACCTTC. This encodes CASIRFRDSYGYTF.

This chain joins TRBV28 and TRBJ1-5; 8 positions agree with TRBD1. The CDR3 sequence is 15 residues long. Germline V lookup: CDR1 MDHEN, CDR2 SYDVKM. J lost 5 bases, V lost 2 bases, and 5 bases had no gene match. CDR3 DNA: TGTGCCAGCAGTTTAAGGACAGGGAGCGATCAGCCCCAGCATTTT. Translating it yields CASSLRTGSDQPQHF.

The J gene is TRBJ1-1, the V gene TRBV11-2; TRBD1 matches at 8 bases. Germline V gene lookup returns CDR1 SGHAT and CDR2 FQNNGV. The CDR3 is 13 amino acids. The junction had 3 bases not matched to a gene; V was cut back by 8 bases and J by 1 base. DNA of the CDR3: TGTGCCAGCGGTACAGGGGGGAACACTGAAGCTTTCTTT. This codes for CASGTGGNTEAFF.

This clone was observed a handful of times. This sequence joins TRBV21-1 and TRBJ2-7; the DNA was not used to check the table's D call, TRBD2. TRBV21-1 is described as a pseudogene. The CDR3 is 15 residues long. CDR3 sequence (DNA): TGTGCCAGCAGCAACCAGATCGGCGGGCACTACGAGCAGTACTTC. Translation: CASSNQIGGHYEQYF.

This clone came up many times. The genes are TRBV11-2 and TRBJ2-1; possibly TRBD2 for D (7 bases). The CDR3 spans 15 residues. CDR1 is SGHAT and CDR2 is FQNNGV in the germline V gene. V lost 5 bases to trimming and J lost 4 bases, with 15 bases between them. CDR3 amino acids: CASSPTGGRYNEQFF. CDR3 in DNA: TGTGCCAGCAGCCCCACCGGGGGGCGATACAATGAGCAGTTCTTC.

In DNA, the CDR3 is TGTGCCAGCAGTTTAGAGCGGGCCGCCACAGATACGCAGTATTTT. It specifies CASSLERAATDTQYF. The V call is TRBV27, the J call TRBJ2-3; tentative D call: TRBD2 (6 bases). Trimming shortened V by 2 bases and J by 2 bases, and 11 bases separated the two germline ends. The CDR3 runs 15 residues. Germline CDR1 and CDR2: MNHEY and SMNVEV (reference sequence).

The chain recombines TRBV7-3 with TRBJ2-2; a weak D match, TRBD2 (6 bases). The V and J ends lost 5 bases and 1 base respectively, with 11 bases between them. The CDR3 length is 15 residues. In germline, CDR1 is SGHTA, CDR2 FQGTGA. CDR3 loop: CASSPRDGNTGELFF. CDR3 DNA: TGTGCCAGCAGCCCGCGGGACGGGAACACCGGGGAGCTGTTTTTT.

CDR3 nucleotide sequence: TGTGCCAGCAGCTTATCAGCGGGGCTTAACACCGGGGAGCTGTTTTTT. Translation gives CASSLSAGLNTGELFF. The chain joins TRBV7-2 to TRBJ2-2; 7 positions match TRBD2. The CDR3 runs 16 residues. CDR1 and CDR2 (germline): SGHTA, FQGNSA. After removal of 2 bases from V and 2 bases from J, the junction contained 5 bases not matched to a gene.

J is TRBJ2-3 and V is TRBV11-2; 7 bases align to TRBD1. CDR1 is SGHAT and CDR2 is FQNNGV in the germline V gene. The CDR3 length is 16 residues. The junction had 11 bases not matched to a gene; V was cut back by 5 bases and J by 3 bases. CDR3 region: CASSPDRTGYTDTQYF. In DNA form, the CDR3 reads TGTGCCAGCAGCCCCGACCGGACAGGATATACAGATACGCAGTATTTT. Supplemented by reference TRBV11-2 and TRBJ2-3, the full variable domain reads EAGVAQSPRYKIIEKRQSVAFWCNPISGHATLYWYQQILGQGPKLLIQFQNNGVVDDSQLPKDRFSAERLKGVDSTLKIQPAKLEDSAVYLCASSPDRTGYTDTQYFGPGTRLTVL.